The source of this T cell receptor beta chain is a study of beta chain features in type 1 diabetes. Looking at the study overall: All samples combined gave over 100 million sorted cells for examination.

The study, taken as a whole, reports: Type 1 diabetes patients showed a moderate but significant shortening of TCRB CDR3s in all four CD4+ subsets.

This clone was picked up a small number of times. Its antigen is undetermined. What was sequenced were expressed TCRB transcripts, since all of the isolated RNA had been reverse transcribed. Profiling relied on immunoSEQ multiplex PCR, and the TCRdb table lists in-frame clones only, not all of them. This sample has 200,000 to 250,000 clones, with about 15% found just once. Without exception, sorted populations had purity beyond 95%. Germline-derived CDR1 and CDR2 are SGHRS and YFSETQ. CDR3 length: 15 residues. The V and J ends lost 0 bases and 8 bases respectively, with 12 bases between them. This clonotype was sampled from a man in his thirties or forties with type 1 diabetes. The sequenced sample consisted of naive CD4+ T cells from blood. The chain recombines TRBV5-1 with TRBJ2-6, with D tentatively TRBD1 (6 bases). The CDR3 here is CASSLGTASTNVLTF. CDR3 sequence (DNA): TGCGCCAGCAGCTTGGGGACAGCTAGTACCAACGTCCTGACTTTC. Variable domain in full (rest from reference TRBV5-1 and TRBJ2-6): KAGVTQTPRYLIKTRGQQVTLSCSPISGHRSVSWYQQTPGQGLQFLFEYFSETQRNKGNFPGRFSGRQFSNSRSEMNVSTLELGDSALYLCASSLGTASTNVLTFGAGSRLTVL.